The sequence of this TCR beta chain was determined in a study of T cells in Graves' hyperthyroidism and ophthalmopathy. Across the study: Specimen type is peripheral blood, collected at initial diagnosis prior to any treatment.

Study results and limitations: A model of 13 V-J pairs discriminated ophthalmopathy from stable hyperthyroidism. The blood repertoire included most of the expanded thyroid clonotypes above 0.001.

TCR beta CDR3 regions were amplified from RNA transcripts. Using the HTBI primer set, a first-round RT-PCR was run on the TCR CDR3. From the multiplex PCR reads, TCRdb called clonotypes with MiXCR, one entry per CDR3 protein. In the table there are hundreds of thousands of distinct CDR3 sequences, roughly a sixth of which are singletons. This clonotype was detected only a few times. Its antigen is unknown. The CDR3 sequence is 15 residues long. Germline CDR1 LNHDA, CDR2 SQIVND (reference sequence). V gave up 5 bases and J gave up 4 bases, with 18 bases separating them. This TCR came from a woman aged 50 to 60 with Graves' hyperthyroidism that later progressed to Graves' ophthalmopathy. Sequenced material: blood. This chain links TRBV19 with TRBJ2-7, with D perhaps matching TRBD2 (5 bases). For the CDR3, the DNA is TGTGCCAGTAGTTCCTCTAGCTTCAAGAGTTACGAGCAGTACTTC. This sequence encodes CASSSSSFKSYEQYF. The entire variable domain, with the rest obtained from reference TRBV19 and TRBJ2-7, is as follows: DGGITQSPKYLFRKEGQNVTLSCEQNLNHDAMYWYRQDPGQGLRLIYYSQIVNDFQKGDIAEGYSVSREKKESFPLTVTSAQKNPTAFYLCASSSSSFKSYEQYFGPGTRLTVT.